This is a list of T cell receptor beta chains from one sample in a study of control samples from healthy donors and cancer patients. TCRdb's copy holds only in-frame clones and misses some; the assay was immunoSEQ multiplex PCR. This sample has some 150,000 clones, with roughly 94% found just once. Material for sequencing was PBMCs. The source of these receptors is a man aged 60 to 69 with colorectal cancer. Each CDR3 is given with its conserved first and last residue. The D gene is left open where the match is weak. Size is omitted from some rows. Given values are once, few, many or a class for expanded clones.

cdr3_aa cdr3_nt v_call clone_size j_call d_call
CASSLTGLYNSPLHF TGCGCCAGCAGCTTGACGGGACTTTATAATTCACCCCTCCACTTT TRBV5-1 once TRBJ1-6 NA
CASSSQGISNQPQHF TGTGCCAGCAGCTCTCAGGGTATTAGCAATCAGCCCCAGCATTTT TRBV5-5 once TRBJ1-5 NA
CASSRGLAGGETQYF TGTGCCAGCAGTCGGGGACTAGCGGGGGGGGAGACCCAGTACTTC TRBV6-1 NA TRBJ2-5 TRBD2
CASSIGAGVNTEAFF TGTGCCAGTAGTATAGGGGCAGGGGTAAATACTGAAGCTTTCTTT TRBV19 NA TRBJ1-1 NA
CASTGGFSTGELFF TGTGCCAGCACTGGGGGGTTTAGCACCGGGGAGCTGTTTTTT TRBV2 NA TRBJ2-2 NA
CASSLVPRGAGGPETQYF TGTGCCAGCAGCTTAGTTCCCAGGGGAGCGGGGGGTCCAGAGACCCAGTACTTC TRBV7-9 NA TRBJ2-5 TRBD2
CAWGDGARHPSNEQFF TGTGCCTGGGGTGACGGGGCGAGACATCCTTCGAATGAGCAGTTCTTC TRBV30 once TRBJ2-1 NA
CASSSPGHPASYEQYF TGTGCCAGCAGTTCACCGGGACATCCAGCCTCCTACGAGCAGTACTTC TRBV6-5 once TRBJ2-7 NA
CASSLEGTGGVGTEAFF TGCGCCAGCAGCTTGGAAGGGACAGGGGGTGTGGGCACTGAAGCTTTCTTT TRBV5-1 NA TRBJ1-1 TRBD1
CASSLARGLPYEQYF TGTGCCAGCAGCTTAGCCAGGGGACTTCCCTACGAGCAGTACTTC TRBV7-9 NA TRBJ2-7 NA
CASSRSLAGEETQYF TGTGCCAGCAGCCGATCTTTAGCGGGGGAAGAGACCCAGTACTTC TRBV9 NA TRBJ2-5 TRBD2
CASSEGRTMAQPQHF TGTGCCAGCAGTGAAGGGAGGACCATGGCTCAGCCCCAGCATTTT TRBV2 NA TRBJ1-5 NA
CASSFRDRANQETQYF TGTGCCAGCAGTTTTCGCGACAGGGCCAACCAAGAGACCCAGTACTTC TRBV28 NA TRBJ2-5 TRBD1
CASSQDYQGSEKLFF TGCGCCAGCAGCCAAGATTACCAGGGAAGCGAAAAACTGTTTTTT TRBV4-3 few TRBJ1-4 NA
CASSSTGANQPQHF TGTGCCAGCAGTTCGACAGGCGCAAATCAGCCCCAGCATTTT TRBV27 NA TRBJ1-5 NA
CASSLFTDTQYF TGCGCCAGCAGCCTGTTCACAGATACGCAGTATTTT TRBV5-1 NA TRBJ2-3 NA
CASSIGALTATNEKLFF TGTGCCAGTAGTATCGGGGCACTGACAGCAACTAATGAAAAACTGTTTTTT TRBV19 NA TRBJ1-4 NA
CATSVAGDEQYF TGTGCCACCAGTGTGGCAGGGGACGAGCAGTACTTC TRBV24-1 NA TRBJ2-7 NA
CASSPTGNTEAFF TGCGCCAGCAGCCCGACAGGGAACACTGAAGCTTTCTTT TRBV5-1 NA TRBJ1-1 NA
CATQAGTSYEQYF TGTGCCACCCAAGCGGGGACCTCCTACGAGCAGTACTTC TRBV6-5 once TRBJ2-7 TRBD2
CASSIGNSYEQYF TGTGCCAGTAGTATCGGGAACTCCTACGAGCAGTACTTC TRBV19 NA TRBJ2-7 NA
CASSERQGHKNTEAFF TGTGCCAGCAGCGAAAGACAGGGTCATAAGAACACTGAAGCTTTCTTT TRBV5-6 NA TRBJ1-1 TRBD1
CATSPSDRENSPLHF TGTGCCACCAGCCCCTCGGACAGAGAGAATTCACCCCTCCACTTT TRBV24-1 NA TRBJ1-6 NA
CASSTPPGRGVFGANVLTF TGTGCCAGTAGTACGCCCCCGGGACGGGGGGTTTTTGGGGCCAACGTCCTGACTTTC TRBV19 NA TRBJ2-6 TRBD2
CASSLAGGYNEQFF TGTGCCAGCAGCTTAGCGGGGGGGTACAATGAGCAGTTCTTC TRBV7-7 NA TRBJ2-1 TRBD2
CASSMDRGVDGYTF TGTGCCAGTAGTATGGACAGGGGGGTCGATGGCTACACCTTC TRBV19 few TRBJ1-2 TRBD1
CASSLSSRGPNTGELFF TGTGCCAGCAGCTTAAGTTCCAGGGGCCCGAACACCGGGGAGCTGTTTTTT TRBV5-6 NA TRBJ2-2 NA
CAWWAGGANVLTF TGTGCCTGGTGGGCGGGCGGGGCCAACGTCCTGACTTTC TRBV30 NA TRBJ2-6 NA
CASSSGRVASGAYEQYF TGTGCCAGCAGCTCGGGGCGGGTGGCTAGCGGGGCTTACGAGCAGTACTTC TRBV11-2 NA TRBJ2-7 TRBD2
CASSLAWAGDLNQPQHF TGTGCCAGCAGCTTGGCCTGGGCAGGAGACCTTAATCAGCCCCAGCATTTT TRBV5-5 NA TRBJ1-5 NA
CASSLGMTSYEQYF TGTGCCAGCTCACTGGGGATGACGAGCTACGAGCAGTACTTC TRBV25-1 NA TRBJ2-7 NA
CASAVTGRSEQYF TGTGCCAGCGCGGTGACAGGGCGAAGTGAGCAGTACTTC TRBV6-5 NA TRBJ2-7 TRBD1
CASSYGLAGGIGELFF TGCGCCAGCAGCTACGGACTAGCGGGGGGAATCGGGGAGCTGTTTTTT TRBV5-1 once TRBJ2-2 TRBD2
CASSPSGGDSPLHF TGTGCCAGCTCACCGTCCGGGGGCGATTCACCCCTCCACTTT TRBV18 NA TRBJ1-6 NA
CASSPRTGFDTGELFF TGTGCCAGTAGTCCCCGGACAGGGTTCGACACCGGGGAGCTGTTTTTT TRBV19 NA TRBJ2-2 TRBD1
CAISDRQNTEAFF TGTGCCATCAGTGATAGGCAGAACACTGAAGCTTTCTTT TRBV10-3 NA TRBJ1-1 NA
CASSGGQGAGNQPQHF TGCGCCAGCAGCGGAGGACAGGGGGCAGGCAATCAGCCCCAGCATTTT TRBV5-1 NA TRBJ1-5 TRBD1
CAWSHKRAAPYNEQFF TGTGCCTGGAGCCATAAGCGGGCCGCCCCCTACAATGAGCAGTTCTTC TRBV30 NA TRBJ2-1 NA
CASMTGGATDTQYF TGTGCCAGCATGACCGGGGGGGCGACAGATACGCAGTATTTT TRBV6-5 NA TRBJ2-3 TRBD2
CASSPGLAGGPDTQYF TGCGCCAGCAGCCCGGGACTAGCGGGGGGCCCAGATACGCAGTATTTT TRBV5-1 once TRBJ2-3 TRBD2
CASSMGRQETQYF TGTGCCAGTAGTATGGGCAGACAAGAGACCCAGTACTTC TRBV19 NA TRBJ2-5 NA
CASSLVPGTTYEQYF TGTGCCAGCAGCTTGGTTCCAGGGACGACCTACGAGCAGTACTTC TRBV5-6 NA TRBJ2-7 NA
CASSIFNGPPREAFF TGTGCCAGTAGTATTTTCAACGGGCCACCTCGTGAAGCTTTCTTT TRBV19 NA TRBJ1-1 NA
CVAKLGANTEAFF TGTGTGGCGAAGTTAGGGGCTAACACTGAAGCTTTCTTT TRBV6-6 NA TRBJ1-1 NA
CASSLDAMGGYTF TGTGCCAGCAGCCTAGACGCCATGGGTGGCTACACCTTC TRBV6-2/TRBV6-3 NA TRBJ1-2 NA
CASSQASNQPQHF TGTGCCAGCAGTCAGGCGAGCAATCAGCCCCAGCATTTT TRBV3-1/TRBV3-2 NA TRBJ1-5 NA
CASSPEETQYF TGTGCCAGCTCACCGGAAGAGACCCAGTACTTC TRBV18 NA TRBJ2-5 NA
CASSAGPPNYGYTF TGCGCCAGCAGCGCGGGCCCTCCCAACTATGGCTACACCTTC TRBV5-1 once TRBJ1-2 NA
CASSEDRAPNQPQHF TGTGCCAGCAGTGAAGACAGGGCCCCCAATCAGCCCCAGCATTTT TRBV2 NA TRBJ1-5 NA
CASSPGQGVSPLHF TGTGCCAGTAGCCCGGGACAGGGTGTTTCACCCCTCCACTTT TRBV19 NA TRBJ1-6 TRBD1
CASSLETENYGYTF TGCGCCAGCAGCTTGGAAACAGAGAACTATGGCTACACCTTC TRBV5-1 NA TRBJ1-2 NA
CASSPGTGLHEQYF TGTGCCAGCAGCCCCGGGACAGGGCTCCACGAGCAGTACTTC TRBV6-5 NA TRBJ2-7 TRBD1
CASSGVVGETQYF TGTGCCAGCAGCGGGGTAGTAGGGGAGACCCAGTACTTC TRBV6-5 NA TRBJ2-5 NA